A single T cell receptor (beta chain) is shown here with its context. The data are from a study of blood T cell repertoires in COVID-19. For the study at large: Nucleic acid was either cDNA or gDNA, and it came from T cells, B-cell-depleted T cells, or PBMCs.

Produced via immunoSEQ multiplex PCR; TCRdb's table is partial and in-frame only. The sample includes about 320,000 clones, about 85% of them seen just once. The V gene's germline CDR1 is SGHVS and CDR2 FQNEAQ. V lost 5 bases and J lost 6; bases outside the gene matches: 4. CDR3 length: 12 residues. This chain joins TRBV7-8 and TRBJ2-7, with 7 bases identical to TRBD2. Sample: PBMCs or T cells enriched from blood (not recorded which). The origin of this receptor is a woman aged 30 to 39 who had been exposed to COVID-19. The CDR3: CASSVGTTEQYF. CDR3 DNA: TGTGCCAGCAGCGTAGGGACTACCGAGCAGTACTTC.